These T cell receptor beta chains were read from a single sample in a study of T cell repertoires in cytomegalovirus infection. MiXCR, run by TCRdb on the reads, gives a single entry per CDR3 protein. The profile covers around 450,000 distinct CDR3 sequences, with under 40% appearing a single time and about an eighth taken by the ten largest. The sequencing sample was made of PBMCs. All receptors derive from a human donor in good health (CMV status not recorded). Some clones in this sample may be carry-over from other donors' samples. Both conserved end residues are part of each CDR3. The order of the fields is V gene, clone size, J gene, D gene, CDR3 protein, CDR3 DNA. The D gene is left open where the match is weak. Clone size is given for some rows only: seen once, a few or many times, or a class if the clone is expanded.

TRBV2	NA	TRBJ1-5	NA	CASSEGPLNQPQHF	TGTGCCAGCAGTGAAGGTCCGCTCAATCAGCCCCAGCATTTT
TRBV3-1	NA	TRBJ2-5	NA	CASSQTAGLETQYF	TGTGCCAGCAGCCAAACGGCAGGGTTGGAGACCCAGTACTTC
TRBV5-6	NA	TRBJ1-4	NA	CASSLGDIASREKLFF	TGTGCCAGCAGCTTGGGCGACATCGCCAGTCGTGAAAAACTGTTTTTT
TRBV5-6	once	TRBJ1-2	TRBD1	CASSLNNRGLHYGYTF	TGTGCCAGCAGCTTGAACAACAGGGGGCTTCACTATGGCTACACCTTC
TRBV12-3/TRBV12-4	NA	TRBJ1-4	NA	CASSPYSDREKLFF	TGTGCCAGCAGTCCATACTCGGACAGAGAAAAACTGTTTTTT
TRBV6-5	NA	TRBJ2-5	NA	CASSKQWDGQETQYF	TGTGCCAGCAGCAAACAATGGGACGGACAAGAGACCCAGTACTTC
TRBV6-6	few	TRBJ2-6	TRBD1	CASSSRQGAATGANVLTF	TGTGCCAGCAGTTCCCGACAGGGGGCAGCGACTGGGGCCAACGTCCTGACTTTC
TRBV3-1	NA	TRBJ2-2	NA	CASSQETSISNTGELFF	TGTGCCAGCAGCCAAGAAACATCGATTTCGAACACCGGGGAGCTGTTTTTT
TRBV11-2	many	TRBJ2-3	TRBD2	CASSLGIAGATDTQYF	TGTGCCAGCAGCTTGGGGATAGCGGGGGCCACAGATACGCAGTATTTT
TRBV20-1	NA	TRBJ2-3	NA	CSAGQRSTDTQYF	TGCAGTGCGGGGCAGCGGAGCACAGATACGCAGTATTTT
TRBV7-2	many	TRBJ2-3	NA	CASSFTGHSTDTQYF	TGTGCCAGCAGCTTTACGGGACACAGCACAGATACGCAGTATTTT
TRBV19	NA	TRBJ1-1	NA	CASSIASTEACF	TGTGCCAGTAGTATCGCTAGCACTGAAGCTTGCTTT
TRBV12-3/TRBV12-4	NA	TRBJ2-7	NA	CASGANSYEQYF	TGTGCCAGCGGTGCCAACTCCTACGAGCAGTACTTC
TRBV5-6	few	TRBJ1-1	NA	CASSLRGVNTEAFF	TGTGCCAGCAGCCTCCGGGGTGTGAACACTGAAGCTTTCTTT
TRBV7-8	many	TRBJ1-1	NA	CASSLDSPNTEAFF	TGTGCCAGCAGCTTAGATTCTCCGAACACTGAAGCTTTCTTT
TRBV5-1	NA	TRBJ2-7	NA	CASSDNRDSYEQYF	TGCGCCAGCAGCGATAACAGGGACTCCTACGAGCAGTACTTC
TRBV7-6	many	TRBJ1-3	NA	CASSSRAQISGTYGNTIYF	TGTGCCAGCAGCTCGCGAGCACAAATCTCCGGGACATATGGAAACACCATATATTTT
TRBV19	NA	TRBJ1-2	TRBD1	CSSSRTGTGGPSYGYTF	TGTTCCAGTAGCCGGACCGGGACAGGGGGCCCGAGCTATGGCTACACCTTC
TRBV25-1	NA	TRBJ1-6	NA	CASSARDGANSPLHF	TGTGCCAGCAGTGCCCGGGACGGAGCCAATTCACCCCTCCACTTT
TRBV7-9	NA	TRBJ2-1	NA	CASSVGVGGNEQFF	TGTGCCAGCAGCGTAGGAGTAGGGGGAAATGAGCAGTTCTTC
TRBV4-2	few	TRBJ1-2	TRBD1	CASSQDPGQAHTNYGYTF	TGTGCCAGCAGCCAAGATCCGGGACAGGCACATACTAACTATGGCTACACCTTC
TRBV7-4	few	TRBJ1-5	NA	CASSLAGPRPSQPQHF	TGTGCCAGCAGCTTAGCGGGACCCCGGCCGAGTCAGCCCCAGCATTTT
TRBV20-1	NA	TRBJ1-1	TRBD1	CSALQGAGNTEAFF	TGCAGTGCTCTCCAGGGGGCAGGGAACACTGAAGCTTTCTTT
TRBV12-3/TRBV12-4	NA	TRBJ1-6	NA	CASKGTANNSPLHF	TGTGCCAGCAAGGGGACGGCGAATAATTCACCCCTCCACTTT
TRBV6-1	NA	TRBJ1-1	NA	CASRQVSMNTEAFF	TGTGCCAGCAGACAGGTGTCGATGAACACTGAAGCTTTCTTT
TRBV7-6	NA	TRBJ2-7	NA	CASSPAGEAHYEQYF	TGTGCCAGCAGTCCAGCCGGGGAAGCCCACTACGAGCAGTACTTC
TRBV11-3	NA	TRBJ2-3	TRBD1	CASSQGQGSTDTQYF	TGTGCCAGCAGCCAGGGACAGGGAAGCACAGATACGCAGTATTTT
TRBV7-9	many	TRBJ2-3	NA	CASRNYSTGADTQYF	TGTGCCAGCAGAAATTATTCCACGGGGGCAGATACGCAGTATTTT
TRBV7-2	many	TRBJ2-1	TRBD2	CASGERGGLYNEQFF	TGTGCCAGCGGAGAGCGGGGGGGCCTGTACAATGAGCAGTTCTTC
TRBV4-1	NA	TRBJ1-2	NA	CASSQEDTGAYGYTF	TGCGCCAGCAGCCAAGAGGATACAGGTGCATATGGCTACACCTTC
TRBV28	few	TRBJ2-7	TRBD1	CASSGTGYEQYF	TGTGCCAGCAGCGGGACAGGCTACGAGCAGTACTTC
TRBV6-6	few	TRBJ2-7	TRBD1	CASSYSPTGGLEQYF	TGTGCCAGCAGTTATAGCCCAACAGGGGGGTTAGAGCAGTACTTC
TRBV3-1	NA	TRBJ2-1	TRBD2	CASSLGFAGGLPYNEQFF	TGTGCCAGCAGCCTCGGATTTGCGGGGGGCCTGCCCTACAATGAGCAGTTCTTC
TRBV7-2	NA	TRBJ2-7	NA	CASSLVGPSSYEQYF	TGTGCCAGCAGCTTAGTAGGCCCAAGCTCCTACGAGCAGTACTTC
TRBV6-8	NA	TRBJ2-5	TRBD2	CASSPRSASGGRAQYF	TGTGCCAGCAGCCCCAGGTCGGCTAGCGGGGGCCGGGCCCAGTACTTC
TRBV19	NA	TRBJ1-4	NA	CASRQNPGATNEKLFF	TGTGCCAGCCGACAAAATCCAGGGGCGACTAATGAAAAACTGTTTTTT
TRBV2	few	TRBJ2-7	NA	CASLRDSPYEQYF	TGTGCCAGCCTCAGGGATTCCCCCTACGAGCAGTACTTC
TRBV5-4	NA	TRBJ2-2	NA	CASSLALRADTGELFF	TGTGCCAGCAGCTTGGCTCTCAGGGCGGACACCGGGGAGCTGTTTTTT
TRBV2	NA	TRBJ2-3	TRBD1	CASSEWGQGADTQYF	TGTGCCAGCAGTGAATGGGGACAGGGGGCAGATACGCAGTATTTT
TRBV5-6	few	TRBJ2-7	TRBD2	CASSFIRGGLFYEQYF	TGTGCCAGCAGCTTTATTCGGGGGGGCCTTTTTTACGAGCAGTACTTC
TRBV9	few	TRBJ2-1	NA	CASSARVSAYNEQFF	TGTGCCAGCAGCGCCAGGGTATCGGCATACAATGAGCAGTTCTTC
TRBV5-1	few	TRBJ2-7	TRBD1	CASSNGQGNEQYF	TGCGCCAGCAGCAACGGACAGGGAAACGAGCAGTACTTC
TRBV24-1	few	TRBJ1-4	NA	CATSDPTVRDATNEKLFF	TGTGCCACCAGTGACCCTACCGTGCGAGATGCAACTAATGAAAAACTGTTTTTT
TRBV7-6	few	TRBJ2-5	NA	CASSLAPAPGETQYF	TGTGCCAGCAGCTTAGCGCCGGCCCCCGGGGAGACCCAGTACTTC
TRBV4-3	few	TRBJ1-1	NA	CASSQEGGTEAFF	TGCGCCAGCAGCCAAGAAGGGGGAACTGAAGCTTTCTTT
TRBV7-9	NA	TRBJ1-2	NA	CASSLVGTVYTF	TGTGCCAGCAGCTTAGTTGGAACTGTCTACACCTTC
TRBV6-8	NA	TRBJ1-1	NA	CASSRPGPGNTEAFF	TGTGCCAGCAGTCGGCCCGGGCCTGGAAACACTGAAGCTTTCTTT
TRBV7-2	many	TRBJ1-6	NA	CASSLVRANSPLHF	TGTGCCAGCAGCTTAGTCAGGGCCAATTCACCCCTCCACTTT
TRBV7-2	once	TRBJ1-2	NA	CAIILAVAGVCSTF	TGTGCCATCATTCTGGCTGTGGCAGGTGTTTGCTCAACCTTC
TRBV9	NA	TRBJ1-2	NA	CASSETAANYGYTF	TGTGCCAGCAGCGAGACGGCAGCTAACTATGGCTACACCTTC
TRBV6-2/TRBV6-3	few	TRBJ1-1	NA	CASTLPENTEAFF	TGTGCCAGCACTCTCCCGGAGAACACTGAAGCTTTCTTT
TRBV6-1	NA	TRBJ2-3	TRBD2	CASSKTSASTDTQYF	TGTGCCAGCAGCAAGACTAGCGCGAGCACAGATACGCAGTATTTT
TRBV12-3/TRBV12-4	NA	TRBJ2-2	TRBD1	CASSRTGPTGELFF	TGTGCCAGCAGTCGGACAGGGCCAACCGGGGAGCTGTTTTTT
TRBV20-1	NA	TRBJ2-4	TRBD1	CSARQGPKNIQYF	TGCAGTGCTCGACAGGGCCCCAAAAACATTCAGTACTTC